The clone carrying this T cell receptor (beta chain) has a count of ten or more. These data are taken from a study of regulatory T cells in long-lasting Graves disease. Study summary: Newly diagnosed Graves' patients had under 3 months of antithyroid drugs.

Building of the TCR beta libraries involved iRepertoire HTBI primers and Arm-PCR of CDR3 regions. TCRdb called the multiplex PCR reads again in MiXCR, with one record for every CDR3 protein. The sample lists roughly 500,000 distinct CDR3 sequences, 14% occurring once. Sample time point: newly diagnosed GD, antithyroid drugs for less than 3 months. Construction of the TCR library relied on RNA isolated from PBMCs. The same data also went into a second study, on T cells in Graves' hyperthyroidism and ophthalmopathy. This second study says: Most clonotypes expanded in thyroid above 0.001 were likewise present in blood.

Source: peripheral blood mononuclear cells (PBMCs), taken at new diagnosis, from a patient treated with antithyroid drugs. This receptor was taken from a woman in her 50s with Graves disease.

CDR3 coding DNA: TGTGCCTGGAATAGACAGGGTAAGAAGTACACTGAAGCTTTCTTT. This encodes CAWNRQGKKYTEAFF. V usage is TRBV30 and J usage is TRBJ1-1; 7 bases map to TRBD1. V lost 4 bases, J lost 3 bases, and 11 bases stayed unmatched. CDR1 and CDR2 from the germline V gene are GTSNPN and SVGIG (reference sequence). The CDR3 covers 15 residues.